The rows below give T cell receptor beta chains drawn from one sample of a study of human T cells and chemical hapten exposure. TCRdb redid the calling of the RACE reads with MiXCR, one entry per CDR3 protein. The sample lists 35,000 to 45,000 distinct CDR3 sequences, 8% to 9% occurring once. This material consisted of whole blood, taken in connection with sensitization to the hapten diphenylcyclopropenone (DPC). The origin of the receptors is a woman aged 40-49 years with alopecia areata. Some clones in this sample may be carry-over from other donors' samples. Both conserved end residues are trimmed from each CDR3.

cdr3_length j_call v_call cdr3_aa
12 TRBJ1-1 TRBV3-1 ASSQDTGRAEAF
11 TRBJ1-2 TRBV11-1 ASSLRAGGGYT
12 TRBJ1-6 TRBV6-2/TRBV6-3 ASRFQGNRPPLH
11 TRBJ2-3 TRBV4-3 ASSQGFSDTQY
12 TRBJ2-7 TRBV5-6 ASSSGTVSYEQY
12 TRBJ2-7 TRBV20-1 SAREVQPPYEQY
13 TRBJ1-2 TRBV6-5 ASSPGTGANYGYT
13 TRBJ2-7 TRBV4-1 ASSQVPHRDYEQY
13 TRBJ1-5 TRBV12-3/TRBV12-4 ASSTGTPSNQPQH
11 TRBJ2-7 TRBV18 ASSPLANYEQY
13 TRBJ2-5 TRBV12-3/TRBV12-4 ASSSGTGGGETQY
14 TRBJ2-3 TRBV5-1 ASSLVTGSNSDTQY
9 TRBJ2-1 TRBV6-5 ASSYAGEQF
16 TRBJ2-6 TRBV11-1 ASRTSTGGPSGANVLT
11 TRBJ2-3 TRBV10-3 AISEAPLMAQY
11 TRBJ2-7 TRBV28 ASRTGGTYEQY
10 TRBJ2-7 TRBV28 ASRTGTYEQY
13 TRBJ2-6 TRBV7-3 ASSSQGTGANVLT
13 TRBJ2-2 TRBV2 ASSGLLLDPGELF
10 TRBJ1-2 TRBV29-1 SVAGTNYGYT
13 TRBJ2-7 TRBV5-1 ASSFGDNLPYEQY
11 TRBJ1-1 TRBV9 ASSVDLNTEAF
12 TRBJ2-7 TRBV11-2 ASAVGTASYEQY
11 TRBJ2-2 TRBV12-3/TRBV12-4 ASRDRGTGELF
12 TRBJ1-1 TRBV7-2 ASSRLQSSTEAF
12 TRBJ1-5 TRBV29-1 SVVVGDTNQPQH
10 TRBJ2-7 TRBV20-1 SARVPPYEQY
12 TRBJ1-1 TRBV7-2 ASSAYRAGTEAF
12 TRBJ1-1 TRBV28 ASSLRDSYTEAF
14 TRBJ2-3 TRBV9 ASSVGQGEGTDTQY
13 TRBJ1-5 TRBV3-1 ASSQGGALNQPQH
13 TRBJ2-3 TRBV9 ASSPSGGGTDTQY
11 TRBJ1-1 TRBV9 ASGQGGSTEAF
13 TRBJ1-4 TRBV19 ASTPPGPANEKLF
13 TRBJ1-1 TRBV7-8 ASSSRSYMNTEAF
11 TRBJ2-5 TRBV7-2 ASSDRNQETQY
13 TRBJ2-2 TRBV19 ASTLGVGGTGELF
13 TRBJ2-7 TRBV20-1 SARSETGKAYEQY
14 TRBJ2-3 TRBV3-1 ASSGVRGGSTDTQY
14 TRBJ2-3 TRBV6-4 ASSDNGGGHTDTQY
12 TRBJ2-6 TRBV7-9 GGQPNSGANVLT
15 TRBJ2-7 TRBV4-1 ASSHPGRGRDSYEQY
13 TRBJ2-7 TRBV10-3 AISESDGPSYEQY